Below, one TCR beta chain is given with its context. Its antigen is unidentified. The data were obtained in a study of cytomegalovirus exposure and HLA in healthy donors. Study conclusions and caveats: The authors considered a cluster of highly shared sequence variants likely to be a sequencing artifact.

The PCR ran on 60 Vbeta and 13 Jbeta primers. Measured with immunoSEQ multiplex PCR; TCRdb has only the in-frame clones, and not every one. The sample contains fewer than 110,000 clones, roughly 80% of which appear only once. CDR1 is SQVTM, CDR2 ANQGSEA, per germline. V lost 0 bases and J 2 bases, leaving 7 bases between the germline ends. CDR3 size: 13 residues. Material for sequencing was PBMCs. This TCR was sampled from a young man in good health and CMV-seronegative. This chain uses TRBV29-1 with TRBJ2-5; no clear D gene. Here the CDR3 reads CSVEEGGQETQYF. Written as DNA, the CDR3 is TGCAGCGTTGAAGAAGGCGGACAAGAGACCCAGTACTTC.